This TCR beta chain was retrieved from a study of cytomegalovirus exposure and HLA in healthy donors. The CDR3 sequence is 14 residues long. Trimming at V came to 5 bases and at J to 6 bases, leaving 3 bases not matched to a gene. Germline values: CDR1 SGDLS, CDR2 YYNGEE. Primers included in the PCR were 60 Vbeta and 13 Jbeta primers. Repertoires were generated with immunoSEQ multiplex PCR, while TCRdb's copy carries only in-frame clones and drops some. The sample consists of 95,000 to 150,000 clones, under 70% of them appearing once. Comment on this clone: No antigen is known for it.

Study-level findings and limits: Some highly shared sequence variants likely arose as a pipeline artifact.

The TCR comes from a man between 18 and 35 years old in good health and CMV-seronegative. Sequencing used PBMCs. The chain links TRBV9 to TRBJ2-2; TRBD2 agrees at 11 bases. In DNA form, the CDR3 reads TGTGCCAGCAGTCTAGCGGGAGGCCCCGGGGAGCTGTTTTTT. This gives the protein CASSLAGGPGELFF.